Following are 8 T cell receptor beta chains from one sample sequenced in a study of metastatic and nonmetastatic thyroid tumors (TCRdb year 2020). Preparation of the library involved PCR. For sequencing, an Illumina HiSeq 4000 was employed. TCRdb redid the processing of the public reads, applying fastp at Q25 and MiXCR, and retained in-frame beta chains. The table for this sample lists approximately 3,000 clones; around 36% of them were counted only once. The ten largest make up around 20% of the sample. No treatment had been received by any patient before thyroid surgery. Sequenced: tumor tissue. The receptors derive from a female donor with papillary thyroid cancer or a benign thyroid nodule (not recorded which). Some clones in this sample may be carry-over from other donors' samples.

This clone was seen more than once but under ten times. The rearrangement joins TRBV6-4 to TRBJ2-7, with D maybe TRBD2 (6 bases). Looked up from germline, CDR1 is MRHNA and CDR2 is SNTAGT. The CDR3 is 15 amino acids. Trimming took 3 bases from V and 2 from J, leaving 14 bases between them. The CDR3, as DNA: TGTGCCAGCAGTGAGGGTGCGGGAACACCCTACGAGCAGTACTTC. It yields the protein CASSEGAGTPYEQYF.

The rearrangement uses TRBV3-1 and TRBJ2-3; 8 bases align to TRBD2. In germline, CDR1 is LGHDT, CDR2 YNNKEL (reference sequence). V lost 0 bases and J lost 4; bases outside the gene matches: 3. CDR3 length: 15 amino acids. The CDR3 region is CASSQDGTRADTQYF. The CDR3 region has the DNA TGTGCCAGCAGCCAAGACGGGACTAGGGCAGATACGCAGTATTTT.

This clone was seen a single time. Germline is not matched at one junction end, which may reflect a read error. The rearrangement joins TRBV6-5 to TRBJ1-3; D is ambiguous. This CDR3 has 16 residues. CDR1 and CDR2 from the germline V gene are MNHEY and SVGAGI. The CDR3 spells CASSLGLGYSGNTRYF. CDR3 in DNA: TGTGCCAGCAGCTTAGGGCTGGGTTACTCTGGCAACACCAGATATTTT.

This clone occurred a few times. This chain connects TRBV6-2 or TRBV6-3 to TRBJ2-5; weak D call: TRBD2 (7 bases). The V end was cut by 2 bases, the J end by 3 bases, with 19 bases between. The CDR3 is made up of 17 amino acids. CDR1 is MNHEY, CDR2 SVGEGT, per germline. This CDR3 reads CASSYKFPGGSKETQYF. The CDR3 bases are TGTGCCAGCAGTTACAAATTTCCGGGGGGCTCCAAAGAGACCCAGTACTTC.

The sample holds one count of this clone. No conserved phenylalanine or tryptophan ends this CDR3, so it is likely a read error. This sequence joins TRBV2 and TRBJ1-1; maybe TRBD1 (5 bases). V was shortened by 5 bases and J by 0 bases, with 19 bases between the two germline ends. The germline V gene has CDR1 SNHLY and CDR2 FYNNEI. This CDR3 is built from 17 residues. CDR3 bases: TGTGCCAGCAGTCGGAGGGGCCAGGGCAAGATGAACACTGAAGCTTTCTCT. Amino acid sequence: CASSRRGQGKMNTEAFS.

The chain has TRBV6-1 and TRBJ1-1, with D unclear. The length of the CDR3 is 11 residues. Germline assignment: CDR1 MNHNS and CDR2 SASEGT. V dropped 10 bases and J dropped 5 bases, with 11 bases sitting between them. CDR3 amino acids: CATKKGTEAFF. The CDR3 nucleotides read TGTGCCACAAAGAAAGGTACTGAAGCTTTCTTT.

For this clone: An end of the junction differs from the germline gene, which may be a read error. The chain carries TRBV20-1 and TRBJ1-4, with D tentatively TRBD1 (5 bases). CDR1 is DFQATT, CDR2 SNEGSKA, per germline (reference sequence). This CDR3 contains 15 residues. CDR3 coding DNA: TGCAGTGCTAGAGAGTCCCAGGACATCGGCGAAAAACTGCTTTTT. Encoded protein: CSARESQDIGEKLLF.

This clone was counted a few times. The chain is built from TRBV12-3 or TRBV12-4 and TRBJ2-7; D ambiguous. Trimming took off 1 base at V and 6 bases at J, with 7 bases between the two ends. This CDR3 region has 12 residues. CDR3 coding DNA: TGTGCCAGCAGTTTAGGAGGTTTCGAGCAGTACTTC. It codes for CASSLGGFEQYF.